Presented here are 7 T cell receptor beta chains from one specimen sequenced in a study of T cells in Graves' hyperthyroidism and ophthalmopathy. RNA transcripts gave rise to amplified TCR beta CDR3 regions. The HTBI primer set drove a first-round RT-PCR of the TCR CDR3. Each CDR3 protein gets one entry after TCRdb re-called the multiplex PCR reads with MiXCR. Of hundreds of thousands of distinct CDR3 sequences in the sample, roughly 14% were seen once. Material: blood. The receptors come from a woman in her 30s with Graves' hyperthyroidism that later progressed to Graves' ophthalmopathy.

This clonotype was picked up many times. The gene calls are TRBV11-2 and TRBJ2-5; 8 nucleotides agree with TRBD1. Germline CDR1 and CDR2: SGHAT and FQNNGV. V shed 1 base, J shed 5 bases, and the junction held 6 bases outside the gene matches. The CDR3 totals 15 residues. In nucleotides, the CDR3 is TGTGCCAGCAGCTTAGCCAGGGGGCGCGACGAGACCCAGTACTTC. Translation gives CASSLARGRDETQYF.

V and J are TRBV12-3 or TRBV12-4 and TRBJ2-5, with 9 positions matching TRBD2. The trim removed 7 bases at V and 0 bases at J, leaving 6 bases unmatched. This CDR3 contains 15 residues. CDR3 protein: CASKTGTSNQETQYF. The CDR3 coding sequence is TGTGCCAGCAAAACCGGGACTAGCAACCAAGAGACCCAGTACTTC.

Ten or more counts support this clonotype. The genes are TRBV2 and TRBJ1-5; D is undetermined. Deletions cut 4 bases from V and 4 bases from J, with 11 bases between. The CDR3 length is 14 residues. CDR1 and CDR2 from the germline V gene are SNHLY and FYNNEI. Here the CDR3 DNA reads TGTGCCAGCAGTGGGGGAGCCCGGAATCAGCCCCAGCATTTT. Amino acid sequence: CASSGGARNQPQHF.

This clonotype was counted at least ten times. V gene TRBV20-1 combines with J gene TRBJ1-5; 10 bases line up with TRBD1. CDR3 length: 16 amino acids. Germline CDR1 is DFQATT and CDR2 is SNEGSKA (reference sequence). V was clipped by 7 bases and J by 6 bases; unmatched bases: 15. For the CDR3, the DNA is TGCAGTGTCAAACCCTCGACAGGGGGCTTGGTTCAGCCCCAGCATTTT. Residues: CSVKPSTGGLVQPQHF.

This clonotype was seen ten or more times. V is TRBV10-3 and J is TRBJ1-4, with TRBD1 matching over 8 bases. The germline gives CDR1 ENHRY, CDR2 SYGVKD. Trimming at V came to 5 bases and at J to 5 bases, leaving 1 base not matched to a gene. This CDR3 is built from 13 residues. The CDR3 loop is CAISWTGNEKLFF. For the CDR3, the DNA is TGTGCCATCAGTTGGACAGGGAATGAAAAACTGTTTTTT.

This clonotype was counted between two and nine times. The gene calls are TRBV12-5 and TRBJ2-1, with D tentatively TRBD1 (7 bases). This CDR3 is 16 amino acids long. V dropped 2 bases and J dropped 7 bases, with 18 bases sitting between them. CDR1 is LGHNT and CDR2 is FRNRAP in the germline V gene. This CDR3 reads CASGLPGGRPRNEQFF. Here the CDR3 DNA reads TGTGCTAGTGGTTTGCCAGGGGGGCGCCCAAGGAATGAGCAGTTCTTC. The whole variable domain, filled in from reference TRBV12-5 and TRBJ2-1, reads DARVTQTPRHKVTEMGQEVTMRCQPILGHNTVFWYRQTMMQGLELLAYFRNRAPLDDSGMPKDRFSAEMPDATLATLKIQPSEPRDSAVYFCASGLPGGRPRNEQFFGPGTRLTVL.

This clonotype occurred a few times. The CDR3 DNA reads as TGTGCCAGCAGTTTCGGACAGTTAAACTATGGCTACACCTTC. It translates to CASSFGQLNYGYTF. The chain carries TRBV27 and TRBJ1-2; perhaps TRBD1 as D (6 bases). The CDR3 is 14 amino acids. Trimming took off 3 bases at V and 2 bases at J, with 10 bases between the two ends. CDR1 and CDR2 from the germline V gene are MNHEY and SMNVEV (reference sequence).